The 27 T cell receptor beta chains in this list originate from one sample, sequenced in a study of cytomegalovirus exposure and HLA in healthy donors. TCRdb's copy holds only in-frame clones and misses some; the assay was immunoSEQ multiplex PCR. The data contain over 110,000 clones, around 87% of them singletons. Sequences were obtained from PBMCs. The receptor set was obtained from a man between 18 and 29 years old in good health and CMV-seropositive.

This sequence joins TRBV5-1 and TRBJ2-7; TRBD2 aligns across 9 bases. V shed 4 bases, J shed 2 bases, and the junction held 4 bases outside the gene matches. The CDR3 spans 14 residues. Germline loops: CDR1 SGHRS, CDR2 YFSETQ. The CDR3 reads CASSLTSGPYEQYF. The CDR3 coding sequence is TGCGCCAGCAGCCTGACTAGCGGCCCCTACGAGCAGTACTTC.

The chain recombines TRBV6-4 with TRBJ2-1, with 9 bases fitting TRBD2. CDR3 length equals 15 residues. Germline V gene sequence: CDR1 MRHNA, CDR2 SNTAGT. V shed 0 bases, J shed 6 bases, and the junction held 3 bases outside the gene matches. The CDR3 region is CASSDSLAGFNEQFF. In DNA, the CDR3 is TGTGCCAGCAGTGACTCCCTAGCGGGATTCAATGAGCAGTTCTTC.

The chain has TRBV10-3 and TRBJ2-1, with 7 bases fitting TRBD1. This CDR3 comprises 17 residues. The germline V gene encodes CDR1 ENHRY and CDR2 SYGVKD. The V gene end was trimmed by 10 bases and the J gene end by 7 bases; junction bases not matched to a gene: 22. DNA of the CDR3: TGTGCCAGCTCAAATGGACAGGCCCGGCTAGTGGGTAATGAGCAGTTCTTC. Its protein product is CASSNGQARLVGNEQFF.

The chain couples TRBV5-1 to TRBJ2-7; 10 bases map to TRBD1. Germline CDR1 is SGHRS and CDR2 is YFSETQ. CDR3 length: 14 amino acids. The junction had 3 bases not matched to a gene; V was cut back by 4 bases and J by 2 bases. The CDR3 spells CASSRDRGTYEQYF. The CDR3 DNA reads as TGCGCCAGCAGCCGGGACAGGGGCACCTACGAGCAGTACTTC.

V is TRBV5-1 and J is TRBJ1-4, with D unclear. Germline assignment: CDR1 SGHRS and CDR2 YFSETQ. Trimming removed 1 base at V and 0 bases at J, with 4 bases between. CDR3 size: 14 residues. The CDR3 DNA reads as TGCGCCAGCAGCTTGTCAGCAACTAATGAAAAACTGTTTTTT. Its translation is CASSLSATNEKLFF.

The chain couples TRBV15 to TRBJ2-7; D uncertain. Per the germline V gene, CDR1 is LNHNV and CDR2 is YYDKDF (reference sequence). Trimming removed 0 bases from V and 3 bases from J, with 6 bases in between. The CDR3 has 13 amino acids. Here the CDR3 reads CATSRELSYEQYF. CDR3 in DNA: TGTGCCACCAGCAGAGAACTAAGCTACGAGCAGTACTTC. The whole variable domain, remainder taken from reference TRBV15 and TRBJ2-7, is DAMVIQNPRYQVTQFGKPVTLSCSQTLNHNVMYWYQQKSSQAPKLLFHYYDKDFNNEADTPDNFQSRRPNTSFCFLDIRSPGLGDTAMYLCATSRELSYEQYFGPGTRLTVT.

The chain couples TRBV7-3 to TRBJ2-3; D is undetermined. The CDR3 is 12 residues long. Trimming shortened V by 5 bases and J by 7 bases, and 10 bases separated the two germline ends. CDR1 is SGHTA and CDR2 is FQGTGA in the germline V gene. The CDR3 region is CASSQDMNTQYF. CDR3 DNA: TGTGCCAGCAGCCAAGACATGAATACGCAGTATTTT. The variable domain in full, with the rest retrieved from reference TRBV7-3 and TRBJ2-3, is GAGVSQTPSNKVTEKGKYVELRCDPISGHTALYWYRQSLGQGPEFLIYFQGTGAADDSGLPNDRFFAVRPEGSVSTLKIQRTERGDSAVYLCASSQDMNTQYFGPGTRLTVL.

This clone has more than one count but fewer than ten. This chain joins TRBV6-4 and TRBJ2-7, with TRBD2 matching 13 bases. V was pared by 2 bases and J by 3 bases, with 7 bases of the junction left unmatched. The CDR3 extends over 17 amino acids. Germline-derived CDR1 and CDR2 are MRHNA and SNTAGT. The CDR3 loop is CASSDGVTSGRNYEQYF. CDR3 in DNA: TGTGCCAGCAGTGACGGGGTGACTAGCGGGAGGAACTACGAGCAGTACTTC.

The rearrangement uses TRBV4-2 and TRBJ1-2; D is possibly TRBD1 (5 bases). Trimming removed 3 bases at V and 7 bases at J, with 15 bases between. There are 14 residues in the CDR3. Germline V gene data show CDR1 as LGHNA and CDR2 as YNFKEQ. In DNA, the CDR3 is TGTGCCAGCAGCCAGGTAGGGGAACCCGGTGGCTACACCTTC. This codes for CASSQVGEPGGYTF.

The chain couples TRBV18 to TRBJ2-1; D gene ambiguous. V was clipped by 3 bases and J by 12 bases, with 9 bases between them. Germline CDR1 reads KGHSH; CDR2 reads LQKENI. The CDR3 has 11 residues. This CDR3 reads CASSPRVGQFF. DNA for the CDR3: TGTGCCAGCTCACCTCGGGTTGGGCAGTTCTTC.

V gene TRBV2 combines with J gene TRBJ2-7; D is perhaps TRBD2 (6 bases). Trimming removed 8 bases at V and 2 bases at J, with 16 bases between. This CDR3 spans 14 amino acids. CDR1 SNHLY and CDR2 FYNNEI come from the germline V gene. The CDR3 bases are TGTGCCAGCGTAATTGGGACTGGACCCTACGAGCAGTACTTC. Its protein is CASVIGTGPYEQYF.

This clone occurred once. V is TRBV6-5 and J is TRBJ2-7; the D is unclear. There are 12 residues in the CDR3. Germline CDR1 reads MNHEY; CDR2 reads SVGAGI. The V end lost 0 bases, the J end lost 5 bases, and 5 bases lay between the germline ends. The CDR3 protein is CASSYSSHEQYF. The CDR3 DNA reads TGTGCCAGCAGTTACTCCTCTCACGAGCAGTACTTC.

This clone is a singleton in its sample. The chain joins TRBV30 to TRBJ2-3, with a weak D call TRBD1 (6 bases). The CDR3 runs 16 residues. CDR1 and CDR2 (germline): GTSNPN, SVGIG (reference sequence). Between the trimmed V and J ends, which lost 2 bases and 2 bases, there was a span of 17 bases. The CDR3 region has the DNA TGTGCCTGGAGTCGCCCTGTGGGACACGCCACAGATACGCAGTATTTT. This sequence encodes CAWSRPVGHATDTQYF.

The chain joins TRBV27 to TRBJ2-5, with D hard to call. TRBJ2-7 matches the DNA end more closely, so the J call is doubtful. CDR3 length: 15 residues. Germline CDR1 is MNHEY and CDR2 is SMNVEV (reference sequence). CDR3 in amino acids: CASSLLGRRSYEQYF. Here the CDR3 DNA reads TGTGCCAGCAGTTTATTAGGCAGGCGCTCCTACGAGCAGTACTTC.

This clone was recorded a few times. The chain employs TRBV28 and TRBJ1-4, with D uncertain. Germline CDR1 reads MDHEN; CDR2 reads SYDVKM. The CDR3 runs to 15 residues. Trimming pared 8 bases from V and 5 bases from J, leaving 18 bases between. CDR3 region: CASGLTGEPNEKLFF. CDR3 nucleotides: TGTGCCAGCGGATTAACCGGGGAACCAAATGAAAAACTGTTTTTT.

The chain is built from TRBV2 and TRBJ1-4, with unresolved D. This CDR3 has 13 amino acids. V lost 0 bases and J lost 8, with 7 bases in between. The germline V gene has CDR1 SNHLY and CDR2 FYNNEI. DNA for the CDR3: TGTGCCAGCAGTGAAGCCTCGGTGGAAAAACTGTTTTTT. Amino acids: CASSEASVEKLFF. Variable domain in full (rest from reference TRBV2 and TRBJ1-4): EPEVTQTPSHQVTQMGQEVILRCVPISNHLYFYWYRQILGQKVEFLVSFYNNEISEKSEIFDDQFSVERPDGSNFTLKIRSTKLEDSAMYFCASSEASVEKLFFGSGTQLSVL.

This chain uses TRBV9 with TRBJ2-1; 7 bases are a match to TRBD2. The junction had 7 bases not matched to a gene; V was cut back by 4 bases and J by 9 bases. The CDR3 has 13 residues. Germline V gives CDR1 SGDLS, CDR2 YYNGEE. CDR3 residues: CASSPPWGGEQFF. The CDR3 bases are TGTGCCAGCAGCCCCCCCTGGGGGGGTGAGCAGTTCTTC.

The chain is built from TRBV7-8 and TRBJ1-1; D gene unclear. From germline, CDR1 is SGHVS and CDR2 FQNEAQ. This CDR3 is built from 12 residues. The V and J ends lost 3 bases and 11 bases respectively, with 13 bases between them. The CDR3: CASSFRTRRAFF. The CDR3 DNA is TGTGCCAGCAGCTTCCGGACTCGCAGGGCTTTCTTT.

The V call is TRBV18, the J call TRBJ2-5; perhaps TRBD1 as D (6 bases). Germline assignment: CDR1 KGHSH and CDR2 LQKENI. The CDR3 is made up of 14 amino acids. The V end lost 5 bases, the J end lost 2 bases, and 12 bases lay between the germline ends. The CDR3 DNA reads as TGTGCCAGCTCAGATTTTCAGGGGCAAGAGACCCAGTACTTC. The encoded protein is CASSDFQGQETQYF. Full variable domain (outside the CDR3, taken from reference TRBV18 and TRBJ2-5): NAGVMQNPRHLVRRRGQEARLRCSPMKGHSHVYWYRQLPEEGLKFMVYLQKENIIDESGMPKERFSAEFPKEGPSILRIQQVVRGDSAAYFCASSDFQGQETQYFGPGTRLLVL.

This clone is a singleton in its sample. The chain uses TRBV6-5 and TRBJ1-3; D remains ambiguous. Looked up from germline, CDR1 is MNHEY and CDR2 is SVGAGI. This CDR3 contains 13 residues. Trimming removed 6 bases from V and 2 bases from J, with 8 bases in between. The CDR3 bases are TGTGCCAGCAGCCCCCGGGCTGGAAACACCATATATTTT. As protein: CASSPRAGNTIYF.

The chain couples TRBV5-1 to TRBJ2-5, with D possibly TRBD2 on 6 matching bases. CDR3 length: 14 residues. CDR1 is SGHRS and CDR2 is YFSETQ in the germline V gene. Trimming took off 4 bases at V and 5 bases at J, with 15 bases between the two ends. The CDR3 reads CASSLGTGEETQYF. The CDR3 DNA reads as TGCGCCAGCAGCCTCGGGACGGGGGAGGAGACCCAGTACTTC. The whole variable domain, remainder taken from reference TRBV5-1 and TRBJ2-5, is KAGVTQTPRYLIKTRGQQVTLSCSPISGHRSVSWYQQTPGQGLQFLFEYFSETQRNKGNFPGRFSGRQFSNSRSEMNVSTLELGDSALYLCASSLGTGEETQYFGPGTRLLVL.

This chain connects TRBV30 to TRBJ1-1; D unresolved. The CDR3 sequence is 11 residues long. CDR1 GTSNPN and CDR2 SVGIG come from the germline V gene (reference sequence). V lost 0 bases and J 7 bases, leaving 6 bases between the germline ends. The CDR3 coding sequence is TGTGCCTGGAGTGTACAGTTTGAAGCTTTCTTT. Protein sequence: CAWSVQFEAFF. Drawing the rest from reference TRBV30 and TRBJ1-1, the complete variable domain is SQTIHQWPATLVQPVGSPLSLECTVEGTSNPNLYWYRQAAGRGLQLLFYSVGIGQISSEVPQNLSASRPQDRQFILSSKKLLLSDSGFYLCAWSVQFEAFFGQGTRLTVV.

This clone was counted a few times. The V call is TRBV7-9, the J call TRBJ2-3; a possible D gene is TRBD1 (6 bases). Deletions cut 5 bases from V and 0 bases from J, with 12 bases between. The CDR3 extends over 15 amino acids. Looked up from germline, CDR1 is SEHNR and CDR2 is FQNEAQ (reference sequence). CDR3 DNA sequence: TGTGCCAGCAGCAGAGGGGGTCTTAGCACAGATACGCAGTATTTT. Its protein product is CASSRGGLSTDTQYF.

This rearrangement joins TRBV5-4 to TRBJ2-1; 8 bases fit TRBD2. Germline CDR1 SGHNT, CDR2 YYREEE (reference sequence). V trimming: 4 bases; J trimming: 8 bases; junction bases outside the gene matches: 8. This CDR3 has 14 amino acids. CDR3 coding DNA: TGTGCCAGCAGCCAAGCGGGAGTCCCACATGAGCAGTTCTTC. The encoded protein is CASSQAGVPHEQFF.

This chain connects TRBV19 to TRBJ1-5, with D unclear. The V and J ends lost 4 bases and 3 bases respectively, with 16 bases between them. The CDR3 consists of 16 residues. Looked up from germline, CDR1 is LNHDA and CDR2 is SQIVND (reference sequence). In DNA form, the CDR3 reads TGTGCCAGTAGTAGAACTCGGGAAACGTTCAATCAGCCCCAGCATTTT. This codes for CASSRTRETFNQPQHF.

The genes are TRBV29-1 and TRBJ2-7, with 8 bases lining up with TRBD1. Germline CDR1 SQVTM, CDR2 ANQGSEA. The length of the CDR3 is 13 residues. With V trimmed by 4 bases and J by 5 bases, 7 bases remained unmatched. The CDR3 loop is CSVGVRTGHEQYF. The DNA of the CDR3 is TGCAGCGTTGGAGTCCGGACAGGGCACGAGCAGTACTTC.

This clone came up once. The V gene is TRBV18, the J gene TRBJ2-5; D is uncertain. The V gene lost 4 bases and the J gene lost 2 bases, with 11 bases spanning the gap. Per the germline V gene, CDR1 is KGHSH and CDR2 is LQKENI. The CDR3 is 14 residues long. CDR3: CASSRARSQETQYF. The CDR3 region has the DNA TGTGCCAGCTCACGGGCTCGATCACAAGAGACCCAGTACTTC. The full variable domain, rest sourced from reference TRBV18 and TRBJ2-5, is NAGVMQNPRHLVRRRGQEARLRCSPMKGHSHVYWYRQLPEEGLKFMVYLQKENIIDESGMPKERFSAEFPKEGPSILRIQQVVRGDSAAYFCASSRARSQETQYFGPGTRLLVL.